This paragraph reports one T cell receptor (beta chain). This specimen comes from a study of cytomegalovirus exposure and HLA in healthy donors. The primer mix had 60 Vbeta and 13 Jbeta primers. Profiling relied on immunoSEQ multiplex PCR, and the TCRdb table lists in-frame clones only, not all of them. The sample comprises about 200,000 clones, around 82% of which are singletons, and less than 3.5% rests with the top ten. This receptor was obtained from a woman aged 30 to 39 in good health and CMV-seronegative. The sample taken for sequencing was PBMCs.

The CDR3 region is CASSLRSYEQYF. Here the CDR3 DNA reads TGTGCCAGCAGCCTCCGCAGTTACGAGCAGTACTTC. V usage is TRBV7-9 and J usage is TRBJ2-7; D gene ambiguous. The CDR3 contains 12 residues. The V gene lost 5 bases and the J gene lost 4 bases, with 9 bases spanning the gap. CDR1 and CDR2 (germline): SEHNR, FQNEAQ (reference sequence). Looking up the rest from reference TRBV7-9 and TRBJ2-7 gives the full variable domain: DTGVSQNPRHKITKRGQNVTFRCDPISEHNRLYWYRQTLGQGPEFLTYFQNEAQLEKSRLLSDRFSAERPKGSFSTLEIQRTEQGDSAMYLCASSLRSYEQYFGPGTRLTVT.